This T cell receptor (beta chain) was obtained from a study of vaccination effects on CD4 cells after COVID-19. Clones were sequenced by immunoSEQ multiplex PCR, and TCRdb holds only the in-frame ones, with some missing. The sample records about 16,000 clones, 70% being singletons. Viral peptide pools were used in the ViraFEST assay to expand antigen-specific CD4+ T cells, and sequencing came afterward. Subsequent to a culture period of less than twelve days, CD4+ T cells were isolated. Participants each got two BNT162b2 or mRNA-1273 vaccine doses. Within the sample, this clone is medium-sized (0.01 to 0.1%). The target antigen is unknown. CDR3 length equals 12 residues. From germline, CDR1 is GTSNPN and CDR2 SVGIG (reference sequence). Trimming pared 2 bases from V and 6 bases from J, leaving 5 bases between.

This rearrangement joins TRBV30 to TRBJ1-6; no firm D call. Sequencing used CD4+ T cells from PBMCs cultured with SARS-CoV-2 spike peptides, obtained after COVID-19 vaccination. The TCR comes from a human donor who received a COVID-19 vaccine. CDR3 sequence (DNA): TGTGCCTGGAGTTTTAGTAATTCACCCCTCCACTTT. It translates to CAWSFSNSPLHF.